The 15 T cell receptor beta chains in this list originate from one sample, sequenced in a study of chemoradiotherapy in HPV16-positive cancers. Sequenced by immunoSEQ multiplex PCR; TCRdb stores in-frame clones only, minus some. Of about 53,000 clones listed, about 88% are singletons. Material: blood, obtained from a patient who underwent chemoradiotherapy. The receptors originated from a human donor with HPV-associated anogenital cancer.

The genes are TRBV7-2 and TRBJ1-5, with a tentative D call TRBD1 (5 bases). V was cut by 1 base and J by 7 bases, with 14 bases left in between. The CDR3 extends over 15 amino acids. CDR1 SGHTA and CDR2 FQGNSA come from the germline V gene. The DNA of the CDR3 is TGTGCCAGCAGCTTAGGCGGGGGGGTAGGGCAGCCCCAGCATTTT. Translating gives CASSLGGGVGQPQHF.

The chain links TRBV30 to TRBJ2-5; no clear D gene. V lost 3 bases and J 9 bases, leaving 14 bases between the germline ends. Germline values: CDR1 GTSNPN, CDR2 SVGIG (reference sequence). The CDR3 loop spans 12 amino acids. Here the CDR3 DNA reads TGTGCCTGGAGGCCCGGACCTCTGGCCCAGTACTTC. Translating gives CAWRPGPLAQYF.

This clone has just one count. This chain joins TRBV19 and TRBJ2-1; the match to TRBD2 covers 13 bases. Germline CDR1 and CDR2: LNHDA and SQIVND (reference sequence). This CDR3 has 15 amino acids. Germline trimming cut 3 bases from V and 10 bases from J; bases unmatched to any gene: 6. CDR3 in amino acids: CASSMALAGGGEQFF. CDR3 nucleotides: TGTGCCAGTAGTATGGCACTAGCGGGAGGGGGGGAGCAGTTCTTC.

The chain uses TRBV19 and TRBJ1-1; D uncertain. Germline-derived CDR1 and CDR2 are LNHDA and SQIVND (reference sequence). The CDR3 spans 14 residues. V gave up 3 bases and J gave up 4 bases, with 12 bases separating them. The CDR3 loop is CASSIQGRITEAFF. CDR3 DNA: TGTGCCAGTAGTATTCAAGGTCGGATCACTGAAGCTTTCTTT. The variable domain in full, completed from reference TRBV19 and TRBJ1-1, reads DGGITQSPKYLFRKEGQNVTLSCEQNLNHDAMYWYRQDPGQGLRLIYYSQIVNDFQKGDIAEGYSVSREKKESFPLTVTSAQKNPTAFYLCASSIQGRITEAFFGQGTRLTVV.

V is TRBV6-1 and J is TRBJ2-1; D remains ambiguous. The germline V gene has CDR1 MNHNS and CDR2 SASEGT. CDR3 size: 13 residues. V lost 4 bases and J lost 9, with 13 bases in between. The CDR3 loop is CASSGPGAGEQFF. The CDR3, as DNA: TGTGCCAGCAGTGGACCAGGAGCAGGTGAGCAGTTCTTC.

The chain employs TRBV9 and TRBJ1-1, with D possibly matching TRBD1 (5 bases). With 3 bases removed from V and 4 bases from J, the gap between germline ends came to 10 bases. Germline loops: CDR1 SGDLS, CDR2 YYNGEE. CDR3 length: 13 amino acids. Here the CDR3 DNA reads TGTGCCAGCAGCGCCGGGGGGGTCACTGAAGCTTTCTTT. Residues: CASSAGGVTEAFF.

The rearrangement uses TRBV7-2 and TRBJ2-7; 13 bases agree with TRBD2. V lost 5 bases to trimming and J lost 0 bases; unmatched junction nucleotides: 7. Germline CDR1 reads SGHTA; CDR2 reads FQGNSA. The CDR3 runs to 17 residues. The CDR3 sequence is CASSLGLAGLRSYEQYF. The CDR3 DNA sequence: TGTGCCAGCAGCCTGGGACTAGCGGGGCTTCGCTCCTACGAGCAGTACTTC.

The chain carries TRBV7-2 and TRBJ2-7, with D unresolved. The CDR3 consists of 15 residues. Germline V gene sequence: CDR1 SGHTA, CDR2 FQGNSA. With 0 bases removed from V and 2 bases from J, the gap between germline ends came to 11 bases. DNA for the CDR3: TGTGCCAGCAGCTTAGCGGCGGACCGCCCCTACGAGCAGTACTTC. It is translated as CASSLAADRPYEQYF.

The CDR3 sequence: CASGLLNTGELFF. In nucleotides, the CDR3 is TGTGCCAGCGGGCTCCTGAACACCGGGGAGCTGTTTTTT. V gene TRBV7-2 combines with J gene TRBJ2-2; D is unclear. The ends were cut back, 8 bases at V and 1 base at J, with 8 bases in the middle. There are 13 residues in the CDR3. From germline, CDR1 is SGHTA and CDR2 FQGNSA.

The V and J genes are TRBV5-1 and TRBJ2-1; 12 positions match TRBD2. CDR3 length: 15 residues. Looked up from germline, CDR1 is SGHRS and CDR2 is YFSETQ. V trimming: 3 bases; J trimming: 5 bases; junction bases outside the gene matches: 3. DNA of the CDR3: TGCGCCAGCAGCTCACGGACTAGCGGGGACAATGAGCAGTTCTTC. Translating it yields CASSSRTSGDNEQFF.

The chain employs TRBV4-1 and TRBJ2-1, with a possible D match to TRBD1 (6 bases). Trimming left V 0 bases short and J 9 bases short, with 15 bases between. The germline CDR1 and CDR2 sequences are MGHRA and YSYEKL. This CDR3 spans 15 amino acids. CDR3 bases: TGCGCCAGCAGCCAAGAGGAAACACAGGGTGCTGAGCAGTTCTTC. Encoded protein: CASSQEETQGAEQFF.

This clone was seen just once. V is TRBV2 and J is TRBJ1-5; perhaps TRBD1 as D (6 bases). CDR3 length: 14 residues. V was clipped by 2 bases and J by 7 bases, with 12 bases between them. Germline-derived CDR1 and CDR2 are SNHLY and FYNNEI. The CDR3 nucleotides are TGTGCCAGCAGTGAAATAGGGGGGGGCCAGCCCCAGCATTTT. It codes for CASSEIGGGQPQHF.

V gene TRBV7-4 combines with J gene TRBJ2-4; 7 bases match TRBD1. The CDR3 totals 14 residues. Germline lookup yields CDR1 SGHVT and CDR2 SQSDAQ. V dropped 9 bases and J dropped 0; count of bases not matched to a gene: 5. CDR3 sequence reads: CARTGKLAKNIQYF. The CDR3 DNA reads as TGTGCCAGGACAGGGAAACTAGCCAAAAACATTCAGTACTTC.

Here the CDR3 reads CASSHSLGSGNEQFF. CDR3 bases: TGTGCCAGCAGCCATAGTTTAGGGTCGGGCAATGAGCAGTTCTTC. The rearrangement uses TRBV4-2 and TRBJ2-1, with D unresolved. With 3 bases removed from V and 6 bases from J, the gap between germline ends came to 15 bases. Germline V gene sequence: CDR1 LGHNA, CDR2 YNFKEQ. The CDR3 sequence is 15 residues long.

The chain is built from TRBV19 and TRBJ1-2; possibly TRBD1 for D (5 bases). Per germline, CDR1 LNHDA and CDR2 SQIVND (reference sequence). V shed 9 bases and J shed 6 bases, with 17 bases lying between them. The CDR3 loop spans 13 amino acids. CDR3 DNA: TGTGCCAGCCGAAGGGCGGGGGTTAATGGCTACACCTTC. This gives the protein CASRRAGVNGYTF.